These 22 T cell receptor beta chains originate from one sample sequenced in a study of blood T cells in healthy people across ages. A second PCR of 7 to 11 cycles used a sample-barcoded 5' primer and a J-beta primer mix. TCRdb reprocessed the 5' RACE reads via MiXCR and lists one record per CDR3 protein. The repertoire includes 1.4 million or so distinct CDR3 sequences, around 40% of them detected once, and just over 4% sits in the top ten. The sample taken for sequencing was blood. All receptors derive from a woman younger than 35 in good health.

In regard to this clonotype: This may come from a read error, since a much larger clone is one base off. J is TRBJ2-1 and V is TRBV6-5; tentative D call: TRBD1 (6 bases). The CDR3 extends over 13 amino acids. The germline gives CDR1 MNHEY, CDR2 SVGAGI. V was cut by 9 bases and J by 9 bases, with 18 bases left in between. Here the CDR3 DNA reads TGTGCCAGTTGGGGGCAAAACAACACTGAGCAGTTCTTC. It yields the protein CASWGQNNTEQFF.

This clonotype was detected a few times. The chain uses TRBV27 and TRBJ1-2; 12 nucleotides line up with TRBD1. The CDR3 is 16 residues long. The germline gives CDR1 MNHEY, CDR2 SMNVEV (reference sequence). V trimming: 0 bases; J trimming: 3 bases; junction bases outside the gene matches: 2. CDR3 region: CASSLSGTGGHYGYTF. The DNA of the CDR3 is TGTGCCAGCAGTTTATCGGGGACAGGGGGCCACTATGGCTACACCTTC.

Note on this clonotype: The junction departs from the called germline gene at one end, perhaps through a read error. The rearrangement joins TRBV10-3 to TRBJ2-3; the match to TRBD2 covers 10 bases. Per the germline V gene, CDR1 is ENHRY and CDR2 is SYGVKD. This CDR3 spans 17 amino acids. Here the CDR3 reads CAISDLLAGISTDMQYF. Here the CDR3 DNA reads TGTGCCATCAGTGATTTACTAGCGGGGATTAGCACAGATATGCAGTATTTT.

This clonotype appeared a few times. V usage is TRBV20-1 and J usage is TRBJ1-6; no clear D. This CDR3 contains 15 residues. Germline CDR1 DFQATT, CDR2 SNEGSKA (reference sequence). Trimming removed 6 bases from V and 6 bases from J, with 18 bases in between. The CDR3 nucleotides are TGCAGTGCCACAAGCATTATGGCCTCTAATTCACCCCTCCACTTT. Translated, it gives CSATSIMASNSPLHF.

This clonotype was seen just once. V gene TRBV29-1 combines with J gene TRBJ2-7, with 9 bases that match TRBD1. CDR1 is SQVTM and CDR2 is ANQGSEA in the germline V gene. The junction had 12 bases not matched to a gene; V was cut back by 1 base and J by 5 bases. CDR3 length equals 16 residues. This CDR3 reads CSVEAWVGTGSHEQYF. The CDR3 bases are TGCAGCGTTGAAGCCTGGGTGGGGACAGGGTCCCACGAGCAGTACTTC.

Concerning this clonotype: This may come from a read error, since a much larger clone is one base off. The chain couples TRBV29-1 to TRBJ2-4; D call uncertain. Germline loops: CDR1 SQVTM, CDR2 ANQGSEA. The CDR3 sequence is 13 residues long. The CDR3 sequence: CSVELRAKSIQYF. In DNA, the CDR3 is TGCAGCGTTGAACTGAGAGCCAAAAGCATTCAGTACTTC.

The chain couples TRBV5-6 to TRBJ1-6; D uncertain. The germline V gene has CDR1 SGHDT and CDR2 YYEEEE. Trimming cost V 0 bases and J 10 bases, with 8 bases left between them. The CDR3 is 13 amino acids. The DNA for the CDR3 is TGTGCCAGCAGCTTGGTGGTTTCCTCACCCCTCCACTTT. Its translation: CASSLVVSSPLHF.

The CDR3 sequence: CASTHSRGGREAPSYNEQFF. In DNA, the CDR3 is TGTGCCAGCACCCACTCGCGGGGCGGACGGGAGGCCCCCTCCTACAATGAGCAGTTCTTC. The chain couples TRBV7-2 to TRBJ2-1; 7 bases line up with TRBD2. The length of the CDR3 is 20 residues. With V trimmed by 7 bases and J by 0 bases, 21 bases remained unmatched. Germline CDR1 and CDR2: SGHTA and FQGNSA. Full variable domain (outside the CDR3, taken from reference TRBV7-2 and TRBJ2-1): GAGVSQSPSNKVTEKGKDVELRCDPISGHTALYWYRQSLGQGLEFLIYFQGNSAPDKSGLPSDRFSAERTGGSVSTLTIQRTQQEDSAVYLCASTHSRGGREAPSYNEQFFGPGTRLTVL.

This clonotype has a count of ten or more. The chain employs TRBV29-1 and TRBJ2-7; perhaps TRBD1 as D (6 bases). CDR1 is SQVTM and CDR2 is ANQGSEA in the germline V gene. Trimming stripped 0 bases from V and 3 bases from J, with 15 bases between. CDR3 length: 15 amino acids. In DNA form, the CDR3 reads TGCAGCGTTGAAGATGGGACGACAGGAGACTACGAGCAGTACTTC. Translated, it gives CSVEDGTTGDYEQYF.

The CDR3 nucleotides read TGCAGTCAGGGGGACAACTATGGCTACACCTTC. As protein: CSQGDNYGYTF. V is TRBV20-1 and J is TRBJ1-2, with 7 bases lining up with TRBD1. Trimming took 8 bases from V and 2 from J; bases not matched to a gene: 2. The germline gives CDR1 DFQATT, CDR2 SNEGSKA (reference sequence). The CDR3 runs to 11 residues.

V and J are TRBV11-2 and TRBJ2-5; the D gene is possibly TRBD2 (6 bases). V was cut by 5 bases and J by 2 bases, with 12 bases left in between. Germline V lookup: CDR1 SGHAT, CDR2 FQNNGV. The CDR3 has 14 amino acids. The CDR3 spells CASSKLATQETQYF. The CDR3 coding sequence is TGTGCCAGCAGCAAGCTAGCGACACAAGAGACCCAGTACTTC.

This clonotype was counted between two and nine times. The rearrangement links TRBV12-3 or TRBV12-4 to TRBJ1-5, with a tentative D call TRBD1 (5 bases). V lost 3 bases and J lost 7, with 13 bases in between. This CDR3 is 14 amino acids long. The CDR3 DNA is TGTGCCAGCAGTTTCGCCGGGGCCGTGCAGCCCCAGCATTTT. Translated: CASSFAGAVQPQHF.

The rearrangement links TRBV20-1 to TRBJ1-2; D is ambiguous. Per the germline V gene, CDR1 is DFQATT and CDR2 is SNEGSKA (reference sequence). V lost 0 bases to trimming and J lost 8 bases, with 13 bases between them. The CDR3 length is 13 residues. This CDR3 reads CSARDDKVWGYTF. CDR3 bases: TGCAGTGCTAGAGACGACAAGGTGTGGGGCTACACCTTC.

V and J are TRBV9 and TRBJ1-1; 11 nucleotides agree with TRBD1. The J segment lost 6 bases and the V segment lost 4 bases, leaving 5 bases of the junction unmatched. Germline V lookup: CDR1 SGDLS, CDR2 YYNGEE. The CDR3 spans 14 residues. CDR3: CASSYGQGASEAFF. The CDR3 nucleotides read TGTGCCAGCAGCTATGGACAGGGGGCGTCTGAAGCTTTCTTT.

The V and J genes are TRBV7-6 and TRBJ2-4, with TRBD1 matching over 9 bases. TRBJ2-7 matches the DNA end more closely, so the J call is doubtful. Germline assignment: CDR1 SGHVS and CDR2 FNYEAQ. The CDR3 runs to 14 residues. The chain's CDR3 is CASSWTGETDEQYF. CDR3 nucleotide sequence: TGTGCCAGCAGCTGGACAGGGGAAACGGACGAGCAGTACTTC.

The genes are TRBV7-2 and TRBJ2-2, with 7 bases fitting TRBD1. This CDR3 has 16 amino acids. Germline V lookup: CDR1 SGHTA, CDR2 FQGNSA. The V segment lost 2 bases and the J segment 3 bases; nucleotides outside the gene matches: 6. Here the CDR3 reads CASSLMSRGYTGELFF. The CDR3 bases are TGTGCCAGCAGCTTAATGTCCAGGGGGTACACCGGGGAGCTGTTTTTT.

The rearrangement joins TRBV20-1 to TRBJ2-2; D perhaps matches TRBD2 (6 bases). This CDR3 region has 14 residues. V was pared by 3 bases and J by 4 bases, with 12 bases between. The germline V gene has CDR1 DFQATT and CDR2 SNEGSKA (reference sequence). The CDR3 reads CSASWGTGTGELFF. DNA for the CDR3: TGCAGTGCTAGCTGGGGGACTGGCACCGGGGAGCTGTTTTTT.

The gene calls are TRBV6-5 and TRBJ2-7; D is uncertain. This CDR3 comprises 16 residues. CDR1 is MNHEY, CDR2 SVGAGI, per germline. The V gene lost 4 bases and the J gene lost 7 bases, with 23 bases spanning the gap. The CDR3 region has the DNA TGTGCCAGCAGTTCCCCCTCCCGGTTTGGGTACAATGAGCAGTACTTC. It translates to CASSSPSRFGYNEQYF.

This clonotype appeared a few times. The V gene is TRBV2, the J gene TRBJ1-5, with unresolved D. Germline values: CDR1 SNHLY, CDR2 FYNNEI. The germline V and J ends were trimmed by 4 bases and 6 bases, with 7 bases remaining between them. The CDR3 contains 12 residues. The DNA of the CDR3 is TGTGCCAGCAGTGTTGATGTTCAGCCCCAGCATTTT. Its translation: CASSVDVQPQHF.

The rearrangement joins TRBV4-3 to TRBJ1-2; the D gene is possibly TRBD1 (5 bases). This CDR3 has 14 amino acids. Trimming pared 6 bases from V and 4 bases from J, leaving 15 bases between. Germline V gives CDR1 LGHNA, CDR2 YSLEER. CDR3 DNA sequence: TGCGCCAGCAGGAGGAGCGACAGTTCCTATGGCTACACCTTC. Its translation: CASRRSDSSYGYTF.

The chain combines TRBV6-6 with TRBJ2-4; D call uncertain. Germline V lookup: CDR1 MNHNY, CDR2 SVGAGI (reference sequence). The CDR3 extends over 15 amino acids. Between the trimmed V and J ends, which lost 5 bases and 0 bases, there was a span of 11 bases. This CDR3 is CASSLLGLAKNIQYF. CDR3 bases: TGTGCCAGCAGTCTTTTAGGGTTAGCCAAAAACATTCAGTACTTC.

This chain links TRBV5-1 with TRBJ1-5, with D uncertain. The CDR3 is made up of 14 amino acids. Germline-derived CDR1 and CDR2 are SGHRS and YFSETQ. Deletions cut 0 bases from V and 7 bases from J, with 11 bases between. The CDR3: CASSLAGESQPQHF. CDR3 nucleotide sequence: TGCGCCAGCAGCTTGGCCGGGGAAAGCCAGCCCCAGCATTTT.